One and the same sample provided the 8 T cell receptor beta chains below, sequenced in a study of cytomegalovirus exposure and HLA in healthy donors. The PCR contained 60 Vbeta and 13 Jbeta primers. The protocol was immunoSEQ multiplex PCR, while the TCRdb copy is restricted to in-frame clones and leaves out a portion. This table holds around 170,000 clones, approximately 78% found once. The specimen sequenced was PBMCs. These receptors were collected from a woman aged 18-35 years in good health and CMV-seronegative.

The rearrangement uses TRBV19 and TRBJ2-7, with TRBD1 matching over 8 bases. V lost 7 bases and J lost 2; bases outside the gene matches: 4. Germline V gives CDR1 LNHDA, CDR2 SQIVND (reference sequence). This CDR3 spans 13 amino acids. This chain's CDR3 is CASNGQGTYEQYF. The DNA of the CDR3 is TGTGCCAGTAATGGACAGGGAACCTACGAGCAGTACTTC.

V gene TRBV11-2 combines with J gene TRBJ2-7, with D possibly TRBD2 on 7 matching bases. CDR3 length equals 14 residues. Germline values: CDR1 SGHAT, CDR2 FQNNGV. Trimming pared 3 bases from V and 9 bases from J, leaving 18 bases between. CDR3 bases: TGTGCCAGCAGCTTCCAGGGGAGGGTATTCGGGCAGTACTTC. Translation: CASSFQGRVFGQYF.

The J gene is TRBJ1-5, the V gene TRBV6-5; 10 nucleotides agree with TRBD1. V was clipped by 6 bases and J by 12 bases; unmatched bases: 11. The CDR3 runs 14 residues. CDR1 MNHEY and CDR2 SVGAGI come from the germline V gene. The DNA of the CDR3 is TGTGCCAGCAGGGACCACCGACAGGGGGCTGTCCAGCATTTT. It translates to CASRDHRQGAVQHF.

This sequence joins TRBV14 and TRBJ1-1; D is undetermined. CDR3 length: 12 residues. The V and J ends lost 4 bases and 0 bases respectively, with 3 bases between them. CDR1 SGHDN and CDR2 FVKESK come from the germline V gene. The CDR3 DNA follows: TGTGCCAGCAGCCCATTGAACACTGAAGCTTTCTTT. Its translation: CASSPLNTEAFF.

The chain employs TRBV10-3 and TRBJ2-7; 8 nucleotides align to TRBD2. V shed 7 bases and J 5 bases; nucleotides not matched to a gene: 25. There are 19 residues in the CDR3. CDR1 is ENHRY and CDR2 is SYGVKD in the germline V gene. The CDR3: CAINPLGLDPIDPVDEQYF. For the CDR3, the DNA is TGTGCCATCAACCCGCTGGGACTAGATCCCATAGATCCCGTTGACGAGCAGTACTTC.

V and J are TRBV6-1 and TRBJ1-4; D is undetermined. The CDR3 is made up of 16 amino acids. Germline CDR1 and CDR2: MNHNS and SASEGT. V was shortened by 2 bases and J by 0 bases, with 10 bases between the two germline ends. Written as DNA, the CDR3 is TGTGCCAGCAGTGAAACCCCAGTTGCAACTAATGAAAAACTGTTTTTT. It encodes CASSETPVATNEKLFF.

This clone is a singleton in its sample. The chain is built from TRBV11-3 and TRBJ2-1, with D possibly matching TRBD1 (5 bases). This CDR3 is 14 amino acids long. The V gene lost 1 base and the J gene lost 3 bases, with 7 bases spanning the gap. Germline V gives CDR1 SGHNT, CDR2 YENEEA. CDR3 nucleotide sequence: TGTGCCAGCAGCTTAGGGGGCAGCTACAATGAGCAGTTCTTC. It is translated as CASSLGGSYNEQFF.

J is TRBJ1-2 and V is TRBV5-1; 8 bases are a match to TRBD1. Trimming removed 4 bases from V and 8 bases from J; junction bases left unmatched: 7. The CDR3 length is 13 residues. Per the germline V gene, CDR1 is SGHRS and CDR2 is YFSETQ. Here the CDR3 reads CASSLDGTGGYTF. The CDR3 bases are TGCGCCAGCAGCCTGGATGGGACAGGCGGCTACACCTTC.